The 8 T cell receptor beta chains below all came from one sample that was sequenced in a study of cytomegalovirus exposure and HLA in healthy donors. Both 60 Vbeta primers and 13 Jbeta primers went into the PCR. Profiling relied on immunoSEQ multiplex PCR, and the TCRdb table lists in-frame clones only, not all of them. This table holds roughly 150,000 clones, 65% to 70% found once. The specimen was PBMCs. These receptors all come from a man aged 25 to 45 in good health and CMV-seropositive.

The CDR3 sequence: CASSVPGLAAYNEQFF. The CDR3 DNA reads TGTGCCAGCAGCGTGCCGGGACTAGCGGCCTACAATGAGCAGTTCTTC. V is TRBV9 and J is TRBJ2-1; 11 nucleotides agree with TRBD2. Per germline, CDR1 SGDLS and CDR2 YYNGEE. V lost 2 bases and J lost 2; bases outside the gene matches: 3. The CDR3 is 16 residues long.

The chain carries TRBV6-5 and TRBJ2-7; 7 bases agree with TRBD1. The CDR3 consists of 14 residues. Germline V gene sequence: CDR1 MNHEY, CDR2 SVGAGI. V shed 5 bases, J shed 12 bases, and the junction held 16 bases outside the gene matches. The CDR3 is CASSPDSKGAAGYF. As DNA, the CDR3 is TGTGCCAGCAGTCCTGACTCGAAGGGGGCCGCGGGGTACTTC.

This clone was observed a few times. The chain uses TRBV6-5 and TRBJ2-6; possible D gene TRBD1, 6 bases. The CDR3 extends over 14 amino acids. V lost 7 bases to trimming and J lost 2 bases, with 9 bases between them. CDR1 is MNHEY, CDR2 SVGAGI, per germline. The CDR3 sequence is CASITGPGANVLTF. The CDR3 DNA is TGTGCCAGCATTACAGGGCCTGGGGCCAACGTCCTGACTTTC.

This chain uses TRBV18 with TRBJ2-7; TRBD2 might be the D (5 bases). This CDR3 spans 16 amino acids. V lost 3 bases and J lost 7, with 22 bases in between. CDR1 and CDR2 from the germline V gene are KGHSH and LQKENI. The CDR3 bases are TGTGCCAGCTCACCCTCGGGAACAAACTCGCCGGGGGAGCAGTACTTC. Protein sequence: CASSPSGTNSPGEQYF.

This clone came up a few times. V and J are TRBV19 and TRBJ1-5; the match to TRBD1 covers 8 bases. V dropped 6 bases and J dropped 2; count of bases not matched to a gene: 6. CDR1 and CDR2 from the germline V gene are LNHDA and SQIVND (reference sequence). There are 15 residues in the CDR3. CDR3 in amino acids: CASRAGGEGNQPQHF. CDR3 nucleotides: TGTGCCAGTAGGGCAGGGGGCGAAGGCAATCAGCCCCAGCATTTT.

This clone was observed a handful of times. The rearrangement joins TRBV29-1 to TRBJ2-7, with D hard to call. The CDR3 spans 15 residues. Trimming left V 1 base short and J 2 bases short, with 15 bases between. The germline CDR1 and CDR2 sequences are SQVTM and ANQGSEA. The CDR3 reads CSVEVRSLGTYEQYF. DNA of the CDR3: TGCAGCGTTGAAGTCAGAAGTCTAGGAACCTACGAGCAGTACTTC.

The CDR3 nucleotides are TGTGCCAGCAGCCTTCAGGGGGATAACAATCAGCCCCAGCATTTT. Amino acids: CASSLQGDNNQPQHF. The rearrangement links TRBV7-2 to TRBJ1-5; 7 bases are shared with TRBD1. Germline assignment: CDR1 SGHTA and CDR2 FQGNSA. V lost 5 bases and J lost 3; bases outside the gene matches: 7. The CDR3 totals 15 residues.

This clone was counted between two and nine times. V usage is TRBV20-1 and J usage is TRBJ2-2; possible D gene TRBD1, 6 bases. V lost 6 bases and J lost 6, with 8 bases in between. The CDR3 is 11 residues long. Germline assignment: CDR1 DFQATT and CDR2 SNEGSKA (reference sequence). The CDR3 DNA is TGCAGTGCCAGGGGACCCGGGGAGCTGTTTTTT. Amino acid sequence: CSARGPGELFF.